Presented here are 17 T cell receptor beta chains from one specimen sequenced in a study of blood T cell repertoires in COVID-19. Produced via immunoSEQ multiplex PCR; TCRdb's table is partial and in-frame only. The table has approximately 440,000 clones, around 90% seen once. Sample: PBMCs or T cells enriched from blood (not recorded which). These receptors all come from a man aged 18 to 30 who had recovered from COVID-19.

This rearrangement joins TRBV12-3 or TRBV12-4 to TRBJ2-5, with D possibly being TRBD2 (7 bases). Trimming took off 7 bases at V and 1 base at J, with 10 bases between the two ends. The CDR3 sequence is 13 residues long. This CDR3 is CASTRGAQETQYF. The CDR3 nucleotides are TGTGCCAGCACCCGGGGGGCCCAAGAGACCCAGTACTTC.

The chain carries TRBV27 and TRBJ1-6; the D gene is possibly TRBD1 (5 bases). The CDR3 spans 14 residues. Trimming took 6 bases from V and 6 from J, leaving 12 bases between them. Germline V lookup: CDR1 MNHEY, CDR2 SMNVEV (reference sequence). The CDR3 nucleotides read TGTGCCAGCAGGCTCCGGGGGTTTAATTCACCCCTCCACTTT. Amino acids: CASRLRGFNSPLHF.

In DNA, the CDR3 is TGTGCCAGCAGTGGAGCGCGGATACAGTACTTC. Protein product: CASSGARIQYF. V and J are TRBV6-1 and TRBJ2-5, with D uncertain. Trimming took off 4 bases at V and 11 bases at J, with 11 bases between the two ends. The germline CDR1 and CDR2 sequences are MNHNS and SASEGT. There are 11 residues in the CDR3.

This clone was observed once. The rearrangement uses TRBV12-5 and TRBJ2-7; a possible D gene is TRBD2 (6 bases). V dropped 2 bases and J dropped 6 bases, with 20 bases sitting between them. Germline CDR1 and CDR2: LGHNT and FRNRAP. The CDR3 totals 16 residues. CDR3 region: CASGLTAGTLKGEQYF. DNA for the CDR3: TGTGCTAGTGGTTTGACGGCCGGGACTCTAAAGGGCGAGCAGTACTTC. Complete variable domain (other parts from reference TRBV12-5 and TRBJ2-7): DARVTQTPRHKVTEMGQEVTMRCQPILGHNTVFWYRQTMMQGLELLAYFRNRAPLDDSGMPKDRFSAEMPDATLATLKIQPSEPRDSAVYFCASGLTAGTLKGEQYFGPGTRLTVT.

The chain uses TRBV13 and TRBJ1-4; tentative D call: TRBD1 (6 bases). The CDR3 extends over 16 amino acids. The germline CDR1 and CDR2 sequences are PRHDT and FYEKMQ (reference sequence). The V and J ends lost 0 bases and 4 bases respectively, with 12 bases between them. CDR3 amino acids: CASSLGLRGINEKLFF. CDR3 in DNA: TGTGCCAGCAGCTTAGGCCTGAGGGGGATTAATGAAAAACTGTTTTTT.

The CDR3 DNA is TGTGCCAGCAGACAGGGAGATCGGACTGAAGCTTTCTTT. Its protein is CASRQGDRTEAFF. The chain combines TRBV3-1 (or the pseudogene TRBV3-2) with TRBJ1-1; tentatively, D is TRBD1 (6 bases). The V end was cut by 6 bases, the J end by 5 bases, with 13 bases between. This CDR3 contains 13 residues. From germline, CDR1 is LGHDT and CDR2 YNNKEL (reference sequence).

The chain employs TRBV7-6 and TRBJ1-6; a possible D gene is TRBD1 (5 bases). CDR3 length: 15 residues. Trimming pared 2 bases from V and 14 bases from J, leaving 19 bases between. Germline V gene data show CDR1 as SGHVS and CDR2 as FNYEAQ. In nucleotides, the CDR3 is TGTGCCAGCAGCTTACTTATTTCGGATCAGGGATCCCTCCACTTT. Amino acids: CASSLLISDQGSLHF.

The chain uses TRBV21-1 and TRBJ2-2; the DNA was not compared with TRBD1, the D call given in the table. TRBV21-1 is given as a pseudogene. The CDR3 consists of 13 residues. This chain's CDR3 is CASSKEGPGELFF. CDR3 DNA sequence: TGTGCCAGCAGCAAAGAGGGGCCCGGGGAGCTGTTTTTT.

The chain recombines TRBV3-1 (or the pseudogene TRBV3-2) with TRBJ1-2; perhaps TRBD1 as D (5 bases). Germline V gene lookup returns CDR1 LGHDT and CDR2 YNNKEL (reference sequence). There are 13 residues in the CDR3. With 3 bases removed from V and 3 bases from J, the gap between germline ends came to 8 bases. The CDR3 sequence: CASSQTADYGYTF. In nucleotides, the CDR3 is TGTGCCAGCAGCCAGACAGCCGACTATGGCTACACCTTC.

The genes are TRBV11-3 and TRBJ1-1, with a possible D match to TRBD1 (6 bases). V dropped 5 bases and J dropped 5 bases, with 15 bases sitting between them. The CDR3 runs 14 residues. Germline CDR1 reads SGHNT; CDR2 reads YENEEA. The CDR3 reads CASSTNRVSTEAFF. The CDR3 DNA reads as TGTGCCAGCAGCACGAACAGGGTTTCTACTGAAGCTTTCTTT.

J is TRBJ1-4 and V is TRBV2, with 8 positions matching TRBD1. Germline-derived CDR1 and CDR2 are SNHLY and FYNNEI. This CDR3 is built from 15 residues. The ends lost 7 bases at V and 4 bases at J; junction bases unmatched: 8. CDR3 nucleotides: TGTGCCAGCATCCCCCTGACAGGGGATAATGAAAAACTGTTTTTT. This translates into CASIPLTGDNEKLFF. The complete variable domain, with remaining parts taken from reference TRBV2 and TRBJ1-4, reads EPEVTQTPSHQVTQMGQEVILRCVPISNHLYFYWYRQILGQKVEFLVSFYNNEISEKSEIFDDQFSVERPDGSNFTLKIRSTKLEDSAMYFCASIPLTGDNEKLFFGSGTQLSVL.

This chain connects TRBV11-2 to TRBJ2-3; 16 positions agree with TRBD2. Germline CDR1 SGHAT, CDR2 FQNNGV. The CDR3 has 15 amino acids. V dropped 5 bases and J dropped 6; count of bases not matched to a gene: 2. In DNA form, the CDR3 reads TGTGCCAGCAGCCAGGGACTAGCGGGAGGGGATACGCAGTATTTT. Amino acids: CASSQGLAGGDTQYF.

This clone appeared a few times. This chain connects TRBV4-2 to TRBJ1-3; D unclear. The CDR3 is made up of 15 amino acids. Trimming removed 2 bases from V and 9 bases from J, with 17 bases in between. Germline assignment: CDR1 LGHNA and CDR2 YNFKEQ. CDR3 sequence: CASSQNGMGSGTIYF. CDR3 sequence (DNA): TGTGCCAGCAGCCAAAACGGGATGGGGTCCGGCACCATATATTTT.

The chain recombines TRBV2 with TRBJ2-7, with D perhaps matching TRBD1 (6 bases). With 4 bases removed from V and 5 bases from J, the gap between germline ends came to 6 bases. The CDR3 length is 11 residues. The germline gives CDR1 SNHLY, CDR2 FYNNEI. CDR3 in DNA: TGTGCCAGCAGTGGGACAGACGAGCAGTACTTC. Its protein is CASSGTDEQYF.

J is TRBJ1-5 and V is TRBV28, with 9 bases lining up with TRBD1. CDR3 length: 18 residues. CDR1 is MDHEN and CDR2 is SYDVKM in the germline V gene. V gave up 6 bases and J gave up 9 bases; unmatched junction bases: 21. Here the CDR3 reads CASSKIPSRQGGSGPQHF. As DNA, the CDR3 is TGTGCCAGCAGCAAAATACCTTCTAGACAGGGGGGCAGTGGGCCCCAGCATTTT.

The chain recombines TRBV5-1 with TRBJ2-4; a weak D match, TRBD2 (6 bases). The CDR3 is made up of 15 amino acids. The germline CDR1 and CDR2 sequences are SGHRS and YFSETQ. V gave up 4 bases and J gave up 5 bases, with 16 bases separating them. The CDR3 DNA follows: TGCGCCAGCAGCCACTCCGGGACTTCAGAAAACATTCAGTACTTC. It yields the protein CASSHSGTSENIQYF.

The chain links TRBV7-9 to TRBJ2-1, with 9 bases matching TRBD2. This CDR3 region has 14 residues. V gave up 6 bases and J gave up 6 bases; unmatched junction bases: 6. Per germline, CDR1 SEHNR and CDR2 FQNEAQ (reference sequence). CDR3 sequence reads: CASSSGTSFNEQFF. As DNA, the CDR3 is TGTGCCAGCAGTTCCGGGACTAGCTTCAATGAGCAGTTCTTC.